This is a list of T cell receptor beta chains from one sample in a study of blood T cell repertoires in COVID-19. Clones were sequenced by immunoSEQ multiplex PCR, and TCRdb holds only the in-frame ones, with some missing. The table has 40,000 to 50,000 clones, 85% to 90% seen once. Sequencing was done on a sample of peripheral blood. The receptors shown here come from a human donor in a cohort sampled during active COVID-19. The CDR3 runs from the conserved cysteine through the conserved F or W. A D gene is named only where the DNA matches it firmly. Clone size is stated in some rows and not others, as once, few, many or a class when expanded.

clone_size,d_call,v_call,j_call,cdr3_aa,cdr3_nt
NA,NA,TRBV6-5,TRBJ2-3,CASGATGSLTDTQYF,TGTGCCAGCGGGGCCACAGGGTCCCTCACAGATACGCAGTATTTT
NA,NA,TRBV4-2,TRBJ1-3,CASSQDLGTPASGNTIYF,TGTGCCAGCAGCCAAGATCTAGGGACACCCGCCTCTGGAAACACCATATATTTT
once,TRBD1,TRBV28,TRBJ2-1,CASIHAPGQGLTHEQFF,TGTGCCAGCATACACGCCCCGGGACAGGGCCTAACACATGAGCAGTTCTTC
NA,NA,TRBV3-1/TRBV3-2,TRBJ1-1,CASSHSQIYTEAFF,TGTGCCAGCAGCCATTCACAGATCTACACTGAAGCTTTCTTT
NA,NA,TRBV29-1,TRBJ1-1,CSVARDMNTEAFF,TGCAGCGTCGCCCGGGACATGAACACTGAAGCTTTCTTT
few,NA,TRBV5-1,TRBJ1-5,CASSLDNLNQPQHF,TGCGCCAGCAGCTTGGACAACCTCAATCAGCCCCAGCATTTT
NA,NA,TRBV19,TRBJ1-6,CASSPTDAGGESSPLHF,TGTGCCAGTAGTCCCACAGATGCGGGGGGCGAGAGTTCACCCCTCCACTTT
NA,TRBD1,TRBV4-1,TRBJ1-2,CASSQDRDRGGYTF,TGCGCCAGCAGCCAAGATCGAGACAGGGGTGGCTACACCTTC
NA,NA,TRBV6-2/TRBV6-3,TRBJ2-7,CASSYRPAGTLSYEQYF,TGTGCCAGCAGTTACCGTCCCGCAGGCACCCTTTCCTACGAGCAGTACTTC
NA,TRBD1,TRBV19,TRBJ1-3,CASSARQGNTIYF,TGTGCCAGTAGTGCCCGACAGGGCAACACCATATATTTT
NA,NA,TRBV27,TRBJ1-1,CASSLVGGRWSEAFF,TGTGCCAGCAGTTTAGTCGGCGGCCGGTGGTCTGAAGCTTTCTTT
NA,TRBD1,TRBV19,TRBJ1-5,CASRGQGGPQHF,TGTGCCAGTAGGGGACAGGGGGGACCCCAGCATTTT
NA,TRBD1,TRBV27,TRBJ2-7,CASRQTGTGAPEQYF,TGTGCCAGCAGACAAACCGGGACAGGGGCCCCCGAGCAGTACTTC
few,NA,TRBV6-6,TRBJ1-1,CASSSGQRVKEAFF,TGTGCCAGCAGTTCGGGTCAGCGGGTGAAGGAAGCTTTCTTT
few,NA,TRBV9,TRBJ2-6,CASSVGHFGANVLTF,TGTGCCAGCAGCGTAGGGCATTTTGGGGCCAACGTCCTGACTTTC
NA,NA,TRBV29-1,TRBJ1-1,CSVDQGIEAFF,TGCAGCGTTGATCAGGGTATTGAAGCTTTCTTT
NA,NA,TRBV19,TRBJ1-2,CASSTGQGYHGYTF,TGTGCCAGTAGTACTGGGCAGGGATATCATGGCTACACCTTC
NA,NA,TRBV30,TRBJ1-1,CAWSGRVMNTEAFF,TGTGCCTGGAGTGGTCGAGTTATGAACACTGAAGCTTTCTTT